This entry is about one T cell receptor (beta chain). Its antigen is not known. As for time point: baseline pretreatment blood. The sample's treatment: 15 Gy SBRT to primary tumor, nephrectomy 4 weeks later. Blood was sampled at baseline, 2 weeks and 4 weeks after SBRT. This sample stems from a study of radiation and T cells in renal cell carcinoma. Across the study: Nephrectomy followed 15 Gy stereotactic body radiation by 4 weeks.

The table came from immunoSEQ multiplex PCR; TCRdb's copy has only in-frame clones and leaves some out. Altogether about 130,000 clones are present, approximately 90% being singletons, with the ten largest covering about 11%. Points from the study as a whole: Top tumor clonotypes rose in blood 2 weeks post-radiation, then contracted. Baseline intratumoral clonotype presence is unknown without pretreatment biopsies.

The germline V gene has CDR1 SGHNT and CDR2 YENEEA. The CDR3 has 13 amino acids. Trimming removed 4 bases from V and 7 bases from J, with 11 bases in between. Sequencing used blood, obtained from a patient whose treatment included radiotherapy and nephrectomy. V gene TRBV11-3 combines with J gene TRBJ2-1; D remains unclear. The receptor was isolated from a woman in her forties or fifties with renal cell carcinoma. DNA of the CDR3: TGTGCCAGCAGCTACACCCTCTTAAATGAGCAGTTCTTC. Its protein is CASSYTLLNEQFF.